This TCR beta chain was found in a study of shared clonotypes between healthy human individuals (dated by TCRdb to the early 2020s). In terms of the full investigation: The cohort comprised a couple of women and three men aged 18 to 49 years. For each donor, three plates each were used for CD4 naive and CD4 memory, two plates were used for CD8 naive, and one plate was used for CD8 memory. Libraries were prepared and TCR repertoires were sequenced by different laboratories using diverse techniques, in order to increase sequencing depth and limit assay-specific biases. To estimate repertoire size and how much clonotype sharing occurs between individuals, the study deeply sequenced the blood TCR repertoires of several healthy adults. Leukapheresis yielded between about 0.9 and 10 billion PBMCs per donor.

Using the deep immunoSEQ assay, TCR CDR3 regions were amplified from genomic DNA by multiplex PCR. For each cell subset, the extracted genomic DNA was distributed evenly across all wells of several immunoSEQ 96-well plates, and each plate served as one replicate. For sorted subsets, roughly 200 ng of genomic DNA, equivalent to 30,000 or so T cell genomes, went into each replicate PCR. The purified libraries were quantified using a Qubit 3.0 fluorometer, sized with a Bioanalyzer 2100, and then quantified again using the KAPA Library Quantification kit. A separate single-read 150-cycle Illumina NextSeq 550 flow cell was used to sequence each immunoSEQ 96-well plate. The paper's processing steps were these. Because the immunoSEQ output included only junctional sequences and no quality scores, the filtering could not be the same as the filtering used for full-length reads. Sequences were annotated with PyIR, a Python wrapper for IgBLAST v1.9, and V/J genes and CDR3 were assigned using IMGT germline references. Reads were removed for weak V/J assignments (E-value above 1e-6), missing CDR3, stop codons, out-of-frame junctions, or ambiguous translated residues. V3J clonotypes were defined as sequences sharing an identical inferred V gene, J gene, and CDR3 amino acid sequence. Percentage overlap between repertoires was computed as shared unique clonotypes divided by the size of the smaller repertoire. Three approaches were used to assess repertoire richness: RTK rarefaction, the Chao1 estimator, and Recon v2.1 estimates of unobserved clonotypes. Generation probabilities for all TCRbeta clonotypes obtained by the gDNA method from a handful of donors were computed using OLGA. Entries here come from immuneACCESS through TCRdb and include only in-frame sequences with V and J called. Some clones fail to appear in such tables; in the studies checked, an unresolved V gene covers under half of the shortfall, and the cause of the remainder is unknown. V, J and clone size derive from that table, while D and trimming were established from the DNA sequence. In all, the sample holds more than 2 million clones, and over 85% of those were seen once. The top ten clonotypes cover around 1.7% of the sample.

Results and caveats for the whole study, not just this receptor: Rarefaction of sorted-subset datasets indicated incomplete sequencing despite the large sequencing depth. Because the study included a small number of donors, the genetic and exposure-history diversity represented was limited. Pairwise subsampling indicated that sequencing depth was expected to affect the degree of clonotype sharing among donors. Estimated clonotype richness was generally larger for naive than for memory subsets. Clonotypes shared by all four sorted-subset donors showed higher generation probabilities than non-shared clonotypes. Sharing across a handful of donors was observed for about 5% of naive CD4, 3% to 3.5% of naive CD8, about 2.3% of memory CD4, and 0.4% of memory CD8 clonotypes. Sampling was limited to blood, and TCR repertoires in tissue likely differ from TCR repertoires in blood.

A note on this clone: No cognate antigen has been identified for it. Within one base of it there is no much larger clone, and no base qualities were kept.

For the CD8 naive samples, CD45RO-negative cells were positively selected for CCR7, yielding a CD45RA+CCR7+ population from which TemRA cells were excluded. Healthy HIV-negative adults with no recently reported acute infections or vaccinations were included as donors. Every donor was a Caucasian adult residing in Nashville, Tennessee, USA. Blood was obtained by leukapheresis, after which PBMCs were separated by Ficoll-Histopaque density gradient centrifugation and cryopreserved in liquid nitrogen vapor phase. Purity and quantity of every magnetically sorted T cell population were checked by analytical flow cytometry. From each sorted fraction, genomic DNA was isolated and quantified by UV absorbance on a Nanodrop 2000c. Between the V and J ends, shortened by 0 bases and 0 bases respectively, the junction contains 9 bases. From cysteine to phenylalanine, the CDR3 is 15 amino acids long. CDR3 DNA only is kept here, 45 bases in frame from base 1. As encoded in the germline V gene, CDR1 is SGHTA while CDR2 is FQGNSA.

The specimen sequenced was naive CD8+ T cells from PBMCs. Per the publication, the cell subset or site label means: CD45RA+CCR7+. The V gene is TRBV7-2 and the J gene is TRBJ2-7; no D gene is confidently identified. This clonotype was sampled from a man aged 18 to 35 in good health. Some clones in this sample may be carry-over from other donors' samples. The CDR3 is CASSLAGRISYEQYF. Here is the DNA: TGTGCCAGCAGCTTAGCGGGTCGGATCTCCTACGAGCAGTACTTC.